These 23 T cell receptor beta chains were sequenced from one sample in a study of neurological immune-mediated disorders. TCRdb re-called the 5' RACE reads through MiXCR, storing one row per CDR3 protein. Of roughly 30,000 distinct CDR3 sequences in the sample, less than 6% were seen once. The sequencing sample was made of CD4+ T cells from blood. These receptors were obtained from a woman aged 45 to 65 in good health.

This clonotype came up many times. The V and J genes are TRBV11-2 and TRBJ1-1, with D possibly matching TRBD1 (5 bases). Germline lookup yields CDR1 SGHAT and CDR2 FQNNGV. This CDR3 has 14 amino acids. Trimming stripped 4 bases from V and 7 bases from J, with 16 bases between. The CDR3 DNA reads TGTGCCAGCAGCTCCATCCGACACAGGTTTGAAGCTTTCTTT. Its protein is CASSSIRHRFEAFF.

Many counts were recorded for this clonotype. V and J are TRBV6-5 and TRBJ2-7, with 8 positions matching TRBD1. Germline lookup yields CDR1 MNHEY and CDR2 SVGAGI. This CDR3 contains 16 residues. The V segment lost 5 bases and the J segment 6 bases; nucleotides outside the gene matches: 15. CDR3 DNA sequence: TGTGCCAGCAGTCCCGGGACAGGCTTAAACACCCTCGAGCAGTACTTC. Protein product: CASSPGTGLNTLEQYF.

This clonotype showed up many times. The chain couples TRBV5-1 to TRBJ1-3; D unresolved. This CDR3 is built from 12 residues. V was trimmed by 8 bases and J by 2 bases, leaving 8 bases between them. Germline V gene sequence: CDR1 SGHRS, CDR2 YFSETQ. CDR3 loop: CASRSPGNTIYF. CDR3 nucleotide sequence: TGCGCCAGTCGGAGCCCTGGAAACACCATATATTTT.

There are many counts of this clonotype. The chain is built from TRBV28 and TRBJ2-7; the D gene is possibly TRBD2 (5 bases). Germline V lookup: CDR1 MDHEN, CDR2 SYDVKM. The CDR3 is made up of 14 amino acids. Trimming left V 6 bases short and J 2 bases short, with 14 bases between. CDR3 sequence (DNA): TGTGCCAGCAGCTCCGCGGGCGATACCTACGAGCAGTACTTC. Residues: CASSSAGDTYEQYF.

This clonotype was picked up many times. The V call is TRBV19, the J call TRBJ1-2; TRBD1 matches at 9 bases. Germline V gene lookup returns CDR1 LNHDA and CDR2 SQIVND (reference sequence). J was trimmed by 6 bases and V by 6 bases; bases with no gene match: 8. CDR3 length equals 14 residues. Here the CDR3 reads CASRFGTGIDGYTF. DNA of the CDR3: TGTGCCAGTAGATTCGGGACAGGGATCGATGGCTACACCTTC.

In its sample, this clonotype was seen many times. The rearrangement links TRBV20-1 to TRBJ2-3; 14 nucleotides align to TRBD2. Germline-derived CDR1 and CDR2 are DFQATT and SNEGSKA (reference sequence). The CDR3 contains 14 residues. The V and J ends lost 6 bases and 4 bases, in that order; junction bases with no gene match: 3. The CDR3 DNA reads TGCAGTGCGACGACTAGCGGGGGGGCAGATACGCAGTATTTT. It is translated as CSATTSGGADTQYF.

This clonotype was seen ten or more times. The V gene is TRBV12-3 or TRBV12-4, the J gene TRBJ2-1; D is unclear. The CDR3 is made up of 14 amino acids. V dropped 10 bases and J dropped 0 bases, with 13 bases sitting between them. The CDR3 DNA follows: TGTGCCACAGCTACACTTAGCTCCTACAATGAGCAGTTCTTC. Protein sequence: CATATLSSYNEQFF.

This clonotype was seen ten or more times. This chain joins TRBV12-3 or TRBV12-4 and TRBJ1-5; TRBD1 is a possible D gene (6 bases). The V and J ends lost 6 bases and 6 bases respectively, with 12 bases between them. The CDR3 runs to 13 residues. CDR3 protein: CASRGGAGQPQHF. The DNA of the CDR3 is TGTGCCAGCAGGGGGGGGGCCGGTCAGCCCCAGCATTTT.

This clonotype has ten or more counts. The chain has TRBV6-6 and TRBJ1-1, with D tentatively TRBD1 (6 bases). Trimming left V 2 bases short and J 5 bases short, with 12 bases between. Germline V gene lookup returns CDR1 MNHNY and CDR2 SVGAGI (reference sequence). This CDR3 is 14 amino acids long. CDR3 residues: CASSYQGMGTEAFF. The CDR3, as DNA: TGTGCCAGCAGTTACCAGGGGATGGGAACTGAAGCTTTCTTT.

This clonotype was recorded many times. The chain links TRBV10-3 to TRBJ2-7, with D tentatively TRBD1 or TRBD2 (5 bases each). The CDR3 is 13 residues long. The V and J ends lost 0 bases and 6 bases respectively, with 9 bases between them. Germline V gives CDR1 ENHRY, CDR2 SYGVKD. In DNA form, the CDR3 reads TGTGCCATCAGTGAGTCTGTTGGGGGCGAGCAGTACTTC. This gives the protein CAISESVGGEQYF.

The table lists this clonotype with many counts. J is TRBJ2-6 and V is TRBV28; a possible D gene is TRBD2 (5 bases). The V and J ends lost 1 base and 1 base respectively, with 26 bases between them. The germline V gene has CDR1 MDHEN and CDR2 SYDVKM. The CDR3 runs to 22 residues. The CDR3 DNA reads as TGTGCCAGCAGTTTATCCAAACCGGTGAGAGGGCCCTTTCTATCTGGGGCCAACGTCCTGACTTTC. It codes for CASSLSKPVRGPFLSGANVLTF.

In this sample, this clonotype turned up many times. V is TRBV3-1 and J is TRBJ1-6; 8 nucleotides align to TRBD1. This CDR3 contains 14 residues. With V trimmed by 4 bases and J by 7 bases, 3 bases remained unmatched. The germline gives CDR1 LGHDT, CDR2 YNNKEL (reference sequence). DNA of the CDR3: TGTGCCAGCAGCCTCTACAGGGGGAATTCACCCCTCCACTTT. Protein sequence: CASSLYRGNSPLHF.

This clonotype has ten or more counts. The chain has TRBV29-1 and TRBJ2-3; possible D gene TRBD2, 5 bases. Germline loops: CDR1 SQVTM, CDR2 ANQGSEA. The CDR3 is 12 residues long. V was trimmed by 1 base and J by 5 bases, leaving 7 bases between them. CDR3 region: CSVEGEIDTQYF. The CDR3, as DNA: TGCAGCGTTGAAGGGGAGATAGATACGCAGTATTTT.

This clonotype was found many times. The CDR3 nucleotides are TGTGCCAGCAGCTCCCATCCCCTTGGCTACACCTTC. Its protein product is CASSSHPLGYTF. J is TRBJ1-2 and V is TRBV11-2; D gene unclear. Trimming took off 4 bases at V and 7 bases at J, with 10 bases between the two ends. Per the germline V gene, CDR1 is SGHAT and CDR2 is FQNNGV. This CDR3 is built from 12 residues.

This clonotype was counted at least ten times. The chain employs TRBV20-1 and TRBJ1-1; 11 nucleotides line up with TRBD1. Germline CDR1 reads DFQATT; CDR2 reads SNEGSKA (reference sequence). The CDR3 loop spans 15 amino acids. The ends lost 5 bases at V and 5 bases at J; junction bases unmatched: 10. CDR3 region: CSAPGTGGRGTEAFF. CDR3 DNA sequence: TGCAGTGCTCCCGGGACAGGGGGGAGAGGGACTGAAGCTTTCTTT.

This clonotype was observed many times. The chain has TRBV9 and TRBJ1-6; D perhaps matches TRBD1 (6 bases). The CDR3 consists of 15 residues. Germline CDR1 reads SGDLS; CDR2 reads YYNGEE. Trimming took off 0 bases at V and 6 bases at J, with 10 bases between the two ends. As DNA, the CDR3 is TGTGCCAGCAGCGTAGCCCCAGGGGCTAATTCACCCCTCCACTTT. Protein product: CASSVAPGANSPLHF.

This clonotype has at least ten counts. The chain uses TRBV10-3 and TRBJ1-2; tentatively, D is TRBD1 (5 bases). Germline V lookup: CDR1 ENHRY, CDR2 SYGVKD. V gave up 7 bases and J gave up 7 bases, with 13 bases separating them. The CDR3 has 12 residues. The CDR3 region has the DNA TGTGCCATCAACGTGGGGGGACGTGGCTACACCTTC. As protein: CAINVGGRGYTF.

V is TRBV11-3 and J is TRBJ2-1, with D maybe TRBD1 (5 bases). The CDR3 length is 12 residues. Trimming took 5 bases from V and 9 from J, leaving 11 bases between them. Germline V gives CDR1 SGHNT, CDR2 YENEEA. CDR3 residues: CASSQGMGEQFF. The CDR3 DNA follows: TGTGCCAGCAGCCAGGGAATGGGTGAGCAGTTCTTC. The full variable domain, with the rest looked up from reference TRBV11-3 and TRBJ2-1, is EAGVVQSPRYKIIEKKQPVAFWCNPISGHNTLYWYLQNLGQGPELLIRYENEEAVDDSQLPKDRFSAERLKGVDSTLKIQPAELGDSAVYLCASSQGMGEQFFGPGTRLTVL.

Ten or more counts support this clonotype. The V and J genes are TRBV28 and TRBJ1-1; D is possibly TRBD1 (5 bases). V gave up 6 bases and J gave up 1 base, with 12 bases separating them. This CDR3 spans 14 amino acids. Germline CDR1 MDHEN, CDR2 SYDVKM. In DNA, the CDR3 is TGTGCCAGCAGCCAGGGCGTCCCGAACACTGAAGCTTTCTTT. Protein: CASSQGVPNTEAFF.

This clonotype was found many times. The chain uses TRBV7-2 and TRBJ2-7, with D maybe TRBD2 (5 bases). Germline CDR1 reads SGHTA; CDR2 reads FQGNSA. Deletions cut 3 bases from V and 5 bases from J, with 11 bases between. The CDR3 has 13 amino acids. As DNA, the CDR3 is TGTGCCAGCAGCTTTCATCGAGGGAACGAGCAGTACTTC. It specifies CASSFHRGNEQYF.

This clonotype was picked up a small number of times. CDR3 DNA: TGTGCCAGCCGGGAGGAGGAGGGGGCGCGTGGCTACACCTTC. As protein: CASREEEGARGYTF. The V and J genes are TRBV7-9 and TRBJ1-2; 7 bases map to TRBD1. In germline, CDR1 is SEHNR, CDR2 FQNEAQ (reference sequence). V dropped 8 bases and J dropped 7; count of bases not matched to a gene: 13. This CDR3 spans 14 amino acids.

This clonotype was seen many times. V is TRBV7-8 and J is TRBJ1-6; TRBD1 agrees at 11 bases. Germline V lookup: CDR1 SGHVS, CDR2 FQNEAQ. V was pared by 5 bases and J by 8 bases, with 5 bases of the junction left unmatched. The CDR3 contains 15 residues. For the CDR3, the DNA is TGTGCCAGCAGCGGGGACAGGGGGAGTTATTCACCCCTCCACTTT. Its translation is CASSGDRGSYSPLHF.

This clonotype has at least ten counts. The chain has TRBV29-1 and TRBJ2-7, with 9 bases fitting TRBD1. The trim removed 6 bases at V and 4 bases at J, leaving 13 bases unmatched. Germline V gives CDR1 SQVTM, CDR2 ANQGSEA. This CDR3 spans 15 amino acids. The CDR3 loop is CSVQLTGTGWYEQYF. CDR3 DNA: TGCAGCGTGCAACTTACCGGGACAGGGTGGTACGAGCAGTACTTC.